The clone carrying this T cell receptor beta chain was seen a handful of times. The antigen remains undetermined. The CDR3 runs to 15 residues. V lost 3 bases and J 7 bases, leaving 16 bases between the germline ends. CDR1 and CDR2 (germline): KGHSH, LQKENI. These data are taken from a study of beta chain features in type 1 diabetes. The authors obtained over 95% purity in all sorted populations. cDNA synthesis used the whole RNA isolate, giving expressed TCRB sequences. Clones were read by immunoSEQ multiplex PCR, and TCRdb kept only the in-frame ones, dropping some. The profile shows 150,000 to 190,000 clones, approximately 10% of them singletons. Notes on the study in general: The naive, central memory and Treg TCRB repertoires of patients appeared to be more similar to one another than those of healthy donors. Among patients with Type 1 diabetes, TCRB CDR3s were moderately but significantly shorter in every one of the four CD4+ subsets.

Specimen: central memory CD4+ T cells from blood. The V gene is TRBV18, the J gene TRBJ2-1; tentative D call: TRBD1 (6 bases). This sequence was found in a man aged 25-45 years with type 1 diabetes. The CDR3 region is CASSPGTGMENEQFF. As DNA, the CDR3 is TGTGCCAGCTCACCGGGAACAGGGATGGAGAATGAGCAGTTCTTC. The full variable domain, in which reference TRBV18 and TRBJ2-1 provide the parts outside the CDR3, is NAGVMQNPRHLVRRRGQEARLRCSPMKGHSHVYWYRQLPEEGLKFMVYLQKENIIDESGMPKERFSAEFPKEGPSILRIQQVVRGDSAAYFCASSPGTGMENEQFFGPGTRLTVL.